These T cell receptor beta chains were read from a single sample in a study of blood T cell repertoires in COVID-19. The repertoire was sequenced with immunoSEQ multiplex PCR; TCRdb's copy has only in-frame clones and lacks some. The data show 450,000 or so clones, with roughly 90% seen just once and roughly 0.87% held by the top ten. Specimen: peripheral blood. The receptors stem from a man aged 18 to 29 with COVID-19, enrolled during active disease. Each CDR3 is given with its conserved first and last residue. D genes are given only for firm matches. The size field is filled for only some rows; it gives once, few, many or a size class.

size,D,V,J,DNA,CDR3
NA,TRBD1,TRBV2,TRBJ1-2,TGTGCCAGCAGTGACCAGGGGGCGCTGGGCTACACCTTC,CASSDQGALGYTF
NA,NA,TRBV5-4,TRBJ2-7,TGTGCCAGCAGCCTTTTCGACGAGCAGTACTTC,CASSLFDEQYF
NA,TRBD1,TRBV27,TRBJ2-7,TGTGCCAGCAGTAGAACAGGGGATGAGCCCTACGAGCAGTACTTC,CASSRTGDEPYEQYF
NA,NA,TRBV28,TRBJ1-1,TGTGCCAGCAGTTTTCATTTCTTT,CASSFHFF
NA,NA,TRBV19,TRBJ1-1,TGTGCCAGTAGGCCTTATGGTAGCACTGAAGCTTTCTTT,CASRPYGSTEAFF
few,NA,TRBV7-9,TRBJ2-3,TGTGCCAGCAGCTTAGTAGCTCTTATGGGTGGAGATACGCAGTATTTT,CASSLVALMGGDTQYF
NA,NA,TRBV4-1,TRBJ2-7,TGCGCCAGCAGCGTTGGAGACAGGAATTCCTACGAGCAGTACTTC,CASSVGDRNSYEQYF
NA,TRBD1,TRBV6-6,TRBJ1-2,TGTGCCAGCAGTCCACGGCGTCCGGGACAGGGACTGAAAGGCTACACCTTC,CASSPRRPGQGLKGYTF
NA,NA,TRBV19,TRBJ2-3,TGTGCCAGTAGCCCGGGACTTGTCAACCCTTATACGCAGTATTTT,CASSPGLVNPYTQYF
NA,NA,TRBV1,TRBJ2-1,TGCACCAGGTCGGAGGGACCCACCTACAATGAGCAGTTCTTC,CTRSEGPTYNEQFF
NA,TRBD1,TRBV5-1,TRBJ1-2,TGCGCCAGCAGTCTCCGGGACAGGGATAGCTATGGCTACACCTTC,CASSLRDRDSYGYTF
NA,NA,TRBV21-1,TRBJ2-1,TGTGCCAGCAGCAAAGGGACTAGCGGGGCCTCCTACAATGAGCAGTTCTTC,CASSKGTSGASYNEQFF
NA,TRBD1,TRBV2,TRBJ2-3,TGTGCCAGCAGGCCGGGACAGGGGCCAGATACGCAGTATTTT,CASRPGQGPDTQYF
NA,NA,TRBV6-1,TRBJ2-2,TGTGCCAGCAGTGATAATGGGCCCGGGGAGCTGTTTTTT,CASSDNGPGELFF